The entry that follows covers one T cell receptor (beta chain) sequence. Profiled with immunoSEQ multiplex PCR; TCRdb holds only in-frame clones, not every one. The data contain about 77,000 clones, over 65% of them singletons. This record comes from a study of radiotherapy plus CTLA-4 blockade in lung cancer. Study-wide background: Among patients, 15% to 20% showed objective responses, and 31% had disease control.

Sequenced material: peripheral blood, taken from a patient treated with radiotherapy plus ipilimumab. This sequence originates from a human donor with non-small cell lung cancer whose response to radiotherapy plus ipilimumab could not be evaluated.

Here the CDR3 DNA reads TGTGCCAGCAGCTCCTTAAGCGGGAGAGGGAACGAGCAGTACTTC. Translation: CASSSLSGRGNEQYF. V and J are TRBV6-1 and TRBJ2-7; the match to TRBD2 covers 8 bases. Germline-derived CDR1 and CDR2 are MNHNS and SASEGT. Unmatched junction bases numbered 12, after V lost 6 bases and J lost 5 bases. This CDR3 spans 15 amino acids.